This T cell receptor beta chain was sequenced in a study of CD8+ T cells in alopecia areata. The sequencing template was cDNA reverse transcribed from extracted RNA. Measured with immunoSEQ multiplex PCR; TCRdb has only the in-frame clones, and not every one. Of about 64,000 clones in the sample, 46% were seen once. Indicated treatment: oral pan-JAK inhibitor, 5-10 mg twice daily. This clone was found a few times. The sample here was CD8+ T cells sorted from blood, taken around week 36, from a patient treated with tofacitinib. This receptor was identified in a human donor with alopecia areata.

CDR3: CASSRDSREGGELFF. The CDR3 region has the DNA TGTGCCAGCAGCCGGGACTCCCGAGAGGGCGGGGAGCTGTTTTTT. The chain joins TRBV7-9 to TRBJ2-2; possibly TRBD2 for D (6 bases). The CDR3 loop spans 15 amino acids. Germline lookup yields CDR1 SEHNR and CDR2 FQNEAQ (reference sequence). Deletions cut 5 bases from V and 7 bases from J, with 17 bases between.